This note documents a single T cell receptor beta chain sequence. What it binds is not known. This sample was taken from a study of response to subunit inactivated influenza vaccine. TCRdb re-called the RT-PCR reads with MiXCR, one entry per CDR3 protein. Of 200,000 to 300,000 distinct CDR3 sequences listed, roughly an eighth are singletons. Regarding the study as a whole: The authors suggested that few new T cells are recruited per seasonal influenza vaccination.

The sample here was non-naive T cells sorted from PBMCs, taken 14 to 15 days before vaccination. The clonotype was recovered from a man in his fifties or sixties who received an inactivated influenza vaccine.

Written as DNA, the CDR3 is TGCAGCGTTGAAGCTGACAGGACAAGAAGGAGCAATCAGCCCCAGCATTTT. Amino acid sequence: CSVEADRTRRSNQPQHF. V is TRBV29-1 and J is TRBJ1-5, with D possibly being TRBD1 (6 bases). V was pared by 1 base and J by 1 base, with 17 bases between. Looked up from germline, CDR1 is SQVTM and CDR2 is ANQGSEA. CDR3 length: 17 residues.